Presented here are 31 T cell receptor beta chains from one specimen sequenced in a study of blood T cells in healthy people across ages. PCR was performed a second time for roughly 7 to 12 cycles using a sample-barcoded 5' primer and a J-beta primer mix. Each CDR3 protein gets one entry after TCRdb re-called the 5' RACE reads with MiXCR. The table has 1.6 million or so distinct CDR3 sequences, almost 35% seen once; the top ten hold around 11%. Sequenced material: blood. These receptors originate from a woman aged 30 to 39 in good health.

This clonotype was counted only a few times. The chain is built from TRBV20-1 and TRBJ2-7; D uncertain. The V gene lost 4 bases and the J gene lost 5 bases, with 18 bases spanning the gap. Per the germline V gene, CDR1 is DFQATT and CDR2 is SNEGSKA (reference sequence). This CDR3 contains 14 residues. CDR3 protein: CSANPGRHGDEQYF. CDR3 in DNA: TGCAGTGCTAACCCCGGGCGGCATGGAGACGAGCAGTACTTC.

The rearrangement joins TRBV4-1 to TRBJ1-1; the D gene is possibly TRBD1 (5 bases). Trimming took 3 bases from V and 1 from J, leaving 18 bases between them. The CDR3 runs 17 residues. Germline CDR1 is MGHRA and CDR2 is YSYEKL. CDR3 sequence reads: CASSHTLVTGPNTEAFF. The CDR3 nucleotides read TGCGCCAGCAGCCATACCCTTGTGACGGGACCGAACACTGAAGCTTTCTTT.

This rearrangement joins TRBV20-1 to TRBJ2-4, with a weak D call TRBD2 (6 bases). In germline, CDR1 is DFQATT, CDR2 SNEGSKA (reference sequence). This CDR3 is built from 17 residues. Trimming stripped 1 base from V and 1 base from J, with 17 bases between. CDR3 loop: CSARGEDSKGAKNIQYF. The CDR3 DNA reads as TGCAGTGCTAGAGGGGAGGACTCCAAGGGGGCCAAAAACATTCAGTACTTC.

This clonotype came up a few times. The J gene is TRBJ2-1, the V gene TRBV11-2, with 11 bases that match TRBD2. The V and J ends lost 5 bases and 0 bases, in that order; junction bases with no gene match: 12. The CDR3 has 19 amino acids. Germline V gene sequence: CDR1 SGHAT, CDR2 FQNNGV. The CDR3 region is CASSPLTSGAPFSYNEQFF. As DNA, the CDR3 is TGTGCCAGCAGCCCATTGACTAGCGGGGCGCCTTTCTCCTACAATGAGCAGTTCTTC. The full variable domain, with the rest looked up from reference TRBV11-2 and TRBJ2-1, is EAGVAQSPRYKIIEKRQSVAFWCNPISGHATLYWYQQILGQGPKLLIQFQNNGVVDDSQLPKDRFSAERLKGVDSTLKIQPAKLEDSAVYLCASSPLTSGAPFSYNEQFFGPGTRLTVL.

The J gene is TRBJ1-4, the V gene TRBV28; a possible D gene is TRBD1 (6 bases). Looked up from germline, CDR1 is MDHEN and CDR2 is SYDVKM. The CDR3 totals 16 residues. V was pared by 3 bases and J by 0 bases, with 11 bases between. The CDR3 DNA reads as TGTGCCAGCAGTTTGCAGGGGTTCACAACTAATGAAAAACTGTTTTTT. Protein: CASSLQGFTTNEKLFF.

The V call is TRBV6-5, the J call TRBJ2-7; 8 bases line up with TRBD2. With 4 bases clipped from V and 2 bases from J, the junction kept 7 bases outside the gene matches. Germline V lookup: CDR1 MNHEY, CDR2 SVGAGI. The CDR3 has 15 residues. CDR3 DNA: TGTGCCAGCAGTTTCCAGGCGGGAGGTACCTACGAGCAGTACTTC. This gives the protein CASSFQAGGTYEQYF.

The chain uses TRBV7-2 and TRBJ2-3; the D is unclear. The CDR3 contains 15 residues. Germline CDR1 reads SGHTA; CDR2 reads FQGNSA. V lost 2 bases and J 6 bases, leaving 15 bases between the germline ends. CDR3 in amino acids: CASSLFVLVGDTQYF. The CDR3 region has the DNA TGTGCCAGCAGCTTATTCGTCTTAGTGGGGGATACGCAGTATTTT.

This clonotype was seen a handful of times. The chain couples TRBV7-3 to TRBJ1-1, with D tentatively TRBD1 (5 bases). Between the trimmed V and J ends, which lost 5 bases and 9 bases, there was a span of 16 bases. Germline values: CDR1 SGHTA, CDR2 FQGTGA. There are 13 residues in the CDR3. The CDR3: CASSLDSGLQAFF. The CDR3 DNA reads TGTGCCAGCAGCCTCGACTCAGGGCTACAAGCTTTCTTT.

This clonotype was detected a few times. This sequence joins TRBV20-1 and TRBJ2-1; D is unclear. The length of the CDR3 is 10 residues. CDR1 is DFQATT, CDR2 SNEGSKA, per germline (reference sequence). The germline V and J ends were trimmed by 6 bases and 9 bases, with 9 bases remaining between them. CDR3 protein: CSAESGEQFF. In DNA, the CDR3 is TGCAGTGCCGAGTCGGGTGAGCAGTTCTTC.

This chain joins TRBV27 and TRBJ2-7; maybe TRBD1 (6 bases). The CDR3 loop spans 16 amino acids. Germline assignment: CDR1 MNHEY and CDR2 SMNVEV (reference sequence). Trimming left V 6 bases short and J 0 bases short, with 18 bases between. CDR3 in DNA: TGTGCCAGCAGGCCACAGACAGGCCGACTCTCCTACGAGCAGTACTTC. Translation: CASRPQTGRLSYEQYF.

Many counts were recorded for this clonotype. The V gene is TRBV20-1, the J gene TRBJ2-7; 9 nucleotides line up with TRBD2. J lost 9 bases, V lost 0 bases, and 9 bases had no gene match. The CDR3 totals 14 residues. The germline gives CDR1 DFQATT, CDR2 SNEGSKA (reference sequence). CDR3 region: CSARDALAGRWQYF. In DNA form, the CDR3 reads TGCAGTGCTAGAGATGCGCTAGCGGGAAGGTGGCAGTACTTC.

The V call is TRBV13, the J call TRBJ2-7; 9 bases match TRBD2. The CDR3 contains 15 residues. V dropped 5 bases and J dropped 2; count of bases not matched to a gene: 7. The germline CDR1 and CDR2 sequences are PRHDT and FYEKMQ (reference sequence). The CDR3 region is CASSRGAGGAYEQYF. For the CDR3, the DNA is TGTGCCAGCAGCCGAGGGGCGGGAGGGGCCTACGAGCAGTACTTC.

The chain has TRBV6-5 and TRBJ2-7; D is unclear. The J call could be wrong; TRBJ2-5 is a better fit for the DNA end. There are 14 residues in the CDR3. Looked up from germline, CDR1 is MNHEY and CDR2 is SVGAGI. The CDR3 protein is CASRKKYSVETQYF. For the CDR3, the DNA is TGTGCCAGTCGCAAGAAATACAGCGTGGAGACCCAGTACTTC.

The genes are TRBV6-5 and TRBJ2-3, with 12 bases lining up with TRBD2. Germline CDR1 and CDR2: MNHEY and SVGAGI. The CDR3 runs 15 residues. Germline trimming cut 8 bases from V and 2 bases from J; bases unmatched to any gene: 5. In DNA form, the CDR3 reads TGTGCCAGCGGGAGACTAGCGGGAGTCACAGATACGCAGTATTTT. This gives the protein CASGRLAGVTDTQYF.

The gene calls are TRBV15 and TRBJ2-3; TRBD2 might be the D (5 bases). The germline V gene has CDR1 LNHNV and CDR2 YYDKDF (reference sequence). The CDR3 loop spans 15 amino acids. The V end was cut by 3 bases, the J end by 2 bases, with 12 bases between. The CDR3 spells CATSRTGLNTDTQYF. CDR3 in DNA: TGTGCCACCAGCAGGACCGGACTCAACACAGATACGCAGTATTTT.

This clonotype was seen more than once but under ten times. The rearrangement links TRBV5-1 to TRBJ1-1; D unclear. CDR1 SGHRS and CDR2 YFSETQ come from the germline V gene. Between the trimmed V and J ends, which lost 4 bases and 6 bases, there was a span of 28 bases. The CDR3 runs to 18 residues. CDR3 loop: CASSRIGRGLKKAPEAFF. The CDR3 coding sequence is TGCGCCAGCAGCCGTATCGGTAGAGGGTTGAAAAAGGCTCCTGAAGCTTTCTTT.

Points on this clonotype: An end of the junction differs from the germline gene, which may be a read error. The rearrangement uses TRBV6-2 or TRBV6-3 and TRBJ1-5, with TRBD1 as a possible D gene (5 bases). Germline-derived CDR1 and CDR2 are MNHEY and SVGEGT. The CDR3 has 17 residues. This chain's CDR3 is CTSTTRDGAYSNQPQHF. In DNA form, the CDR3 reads TGTACCAGCACTACCCGGGACGGTGCTTATAGCAATCAGCCCCAGCATTTT.

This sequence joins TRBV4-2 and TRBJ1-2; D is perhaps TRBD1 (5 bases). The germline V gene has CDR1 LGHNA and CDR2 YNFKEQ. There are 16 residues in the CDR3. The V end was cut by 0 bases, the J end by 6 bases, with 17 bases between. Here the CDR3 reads CASSQEGGQGRHGYTF. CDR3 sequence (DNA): TGTGCCAGCAGCCAAGAGGGGGGTCAGGGACGGCATGGCTACACCTTC.

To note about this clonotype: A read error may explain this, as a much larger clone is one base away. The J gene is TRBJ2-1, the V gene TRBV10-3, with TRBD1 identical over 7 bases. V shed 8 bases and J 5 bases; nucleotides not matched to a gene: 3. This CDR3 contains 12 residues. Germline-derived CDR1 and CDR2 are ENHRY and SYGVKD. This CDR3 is CAIADRDNEQFF. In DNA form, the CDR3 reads TGTGCCATCGCCGACAGGGACAATGAGCAGTTCTTC.

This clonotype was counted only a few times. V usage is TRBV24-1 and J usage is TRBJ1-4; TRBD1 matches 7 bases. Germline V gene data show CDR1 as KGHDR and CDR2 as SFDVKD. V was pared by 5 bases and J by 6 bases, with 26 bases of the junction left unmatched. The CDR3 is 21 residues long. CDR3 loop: CATSGTGQALLQSVTYEKLFF. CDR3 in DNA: TGTGCCACCAGTGGAACCGGACAGGCGCTCCTCCAATCCGTCACTTATGAAAAACTGTTTTTT.

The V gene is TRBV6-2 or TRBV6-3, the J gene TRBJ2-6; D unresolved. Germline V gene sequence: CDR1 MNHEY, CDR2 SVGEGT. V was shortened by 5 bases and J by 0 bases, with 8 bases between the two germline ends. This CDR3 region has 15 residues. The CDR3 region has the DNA TGTGCCAGCAGTATAGATCTCTCTGGGGCCAACGTCCTGACTTTC. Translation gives CASSIDLSGANVLTF.

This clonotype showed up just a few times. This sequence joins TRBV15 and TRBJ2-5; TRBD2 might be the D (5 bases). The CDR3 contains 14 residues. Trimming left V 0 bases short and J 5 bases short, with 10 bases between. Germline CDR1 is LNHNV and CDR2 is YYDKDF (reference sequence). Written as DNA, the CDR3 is TGTGCCACCAGCAGAGACCCGGGCGGGGAGACCCAGTACTTC. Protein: CATSRDPGGETQYF.

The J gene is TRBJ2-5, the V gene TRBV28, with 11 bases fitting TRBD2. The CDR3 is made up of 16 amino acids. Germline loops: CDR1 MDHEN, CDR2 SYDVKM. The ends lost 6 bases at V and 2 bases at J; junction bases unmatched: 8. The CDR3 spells CASSLLLAGEQETQYF. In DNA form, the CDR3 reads TGTGCCAGCAGCCTCCTACTAGCGGGGGAACAAGAGACCCAGTACTTC. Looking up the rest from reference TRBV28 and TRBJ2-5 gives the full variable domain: DVKVTQSSRYLVKRTGEKVFLECVQDMDHENMFWYRQDPGLGLRLIYFSYDVKMKEKGDIPEGYSVSREKKERFSLILESASTNQTSMYLCASSLLLAGEQETQYFGPGTRLLVL.

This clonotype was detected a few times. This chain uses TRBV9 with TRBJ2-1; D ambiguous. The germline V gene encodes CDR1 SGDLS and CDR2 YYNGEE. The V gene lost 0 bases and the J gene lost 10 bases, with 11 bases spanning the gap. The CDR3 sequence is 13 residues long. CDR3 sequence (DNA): TGTGCCAGCAGCGTAGGGCGAACCCCCGAGCAGTTCTTC. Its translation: CASSVGRTPEQFF.

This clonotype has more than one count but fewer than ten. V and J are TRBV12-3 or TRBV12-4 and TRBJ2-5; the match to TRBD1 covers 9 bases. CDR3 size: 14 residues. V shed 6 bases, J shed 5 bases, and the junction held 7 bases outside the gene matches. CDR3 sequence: CASSQGTGPETQYF. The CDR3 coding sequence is TGTGCCAGCAGCCAAGGGACAGGGCCGGAGACCCAGTACTTC.

DNA for the CDR3: TGTGCCAGCAGCTTAACGGTTAGCGTTTACGAGAATGAGCAGTTCTTC. Amino acids: CASSLTVSVYENEQFF. V usage is TRBV11-3 and J usage is TRBJ2-1; perhaps TRBD2 as D (5 bases). Trimming took 2 bases from V and 7 from J, leaving 18 bases between them. The CDR3 has 16 amino acids. CDR1 is SGHNT and CDR2 is YENEEA in the germline V gene.

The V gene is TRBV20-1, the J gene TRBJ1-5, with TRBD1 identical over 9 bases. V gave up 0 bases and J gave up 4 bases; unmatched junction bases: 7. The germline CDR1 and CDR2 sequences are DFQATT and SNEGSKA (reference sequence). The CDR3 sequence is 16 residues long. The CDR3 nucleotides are TGCAGTGCTAGAGAATCGGGACAGGGACAAAATCAGCCCCAGCATTTT. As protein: CSARESGQGQNQPQHF.

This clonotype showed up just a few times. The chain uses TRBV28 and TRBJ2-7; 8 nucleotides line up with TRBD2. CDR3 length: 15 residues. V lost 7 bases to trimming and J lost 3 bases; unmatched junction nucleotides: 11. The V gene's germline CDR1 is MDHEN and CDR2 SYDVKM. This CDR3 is CASTPVLGLGYEQYF. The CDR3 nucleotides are TGTGCCAGCACCCCCGTCCTGGGACTAGGCTACGAGCAGTACTTC.

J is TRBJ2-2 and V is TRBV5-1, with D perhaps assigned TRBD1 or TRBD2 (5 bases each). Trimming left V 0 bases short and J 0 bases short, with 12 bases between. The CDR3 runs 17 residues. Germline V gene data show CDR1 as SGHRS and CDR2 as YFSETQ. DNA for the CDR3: TGCGCCAGCAGCTTGGTCCCACAGGACTCGAACACCGGGGAGCTGTTTTTT. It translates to CASSLVPQDSNTGELFF.

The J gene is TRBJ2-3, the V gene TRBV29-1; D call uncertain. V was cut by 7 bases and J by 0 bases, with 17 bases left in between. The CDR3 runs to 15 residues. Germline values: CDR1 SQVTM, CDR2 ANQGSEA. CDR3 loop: CSATVVDPSTDTQYF. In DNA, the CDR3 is TGCAGCGCTACTGTCGTAGACCCAAGCACAGATACGCAGTATTTT.

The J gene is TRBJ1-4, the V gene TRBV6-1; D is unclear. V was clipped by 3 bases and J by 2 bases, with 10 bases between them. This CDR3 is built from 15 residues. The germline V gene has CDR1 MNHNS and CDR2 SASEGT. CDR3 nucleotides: TGTGCCAGCAGTGAGCGGACTGTGACTAATGAAAAACTGTTTTTT. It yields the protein CASSERTVTNEKLFF.